A single sample gave rise to the 8 T cell receptor beta chains below, sequenced in a study of post-analysis software for immune sequencing data. Whole-study findings and limits: Patients carried a handful of TRBV segments more frequently than controls did, and TRBV5-6, TRBV5-1 and TRBV20-1 were among them.

Unique-molecular-identifier-tagged TCR beta cDNA libraries were used. TCRdb redid the calling of the PCR reads with MiXCR, one entry per CDR3 protein. The sample has 600,000 to 700,000 distinct CDR3 sequences, around 64% seen once. These receptors have no known antigen. The sequenced sample was blood. These receptors were obtained from a girl between 2 and 10 years old with multiple sclerosis.

The chain uses TRBV5-5 and TRBJ2-5; the D is unclear. Trimming took off 3 bases at V and 4 bases at J, with 7 bases between the two ends. Germline CDR1 and CDR2: SGHKS and YYEKEE (reference sequence). The CDR3 length is 12 residues. CDR3 amino acids: CASSWGRETQYF. In DNA, the CDR3 is TGTGCCAGCAGCTGGGGTAGAGAGACCCAGTACTTC.

The chain joins TRBV20-1 to TRBJ1-1; D not resolved. Trimming took 0 bases from V and 6 from J, leaving 5 bases between them. The CDR3 loop spans 11 amino acids. The V gene's germline CDR1 is DFQATT and CDR2 SNEGSKA (reference sequence). CDR3 amino acids: CSARDPAEAFF. CDR3 coding DNA: TGCAGTGCTAGAGACCCCGCTGAAGCTTTCTTT.

The rearrangement links TRBV10-3 to TRBJ2-1; the match to TRBD1 covers 11 bases. The CDR3 has 16 residues. CDR1 is ENHRY, CDR2 SYGVKD, per germline. Germline trimming cut 4 bases from V and 6 bases from J; bases unmatched to any gene: 8. Here the CDR3 reads CAISGGVGTGGNEQFF. DNA of the CDR3: TGTGCCATCAGTGGAGGGGTCGGGACAGGGGGCAATGAGCAGTTCTTC.

This clonotype was seen a few times. V and J are TRBV20-1 and TRBJ2-1; D call uncertain. Germline V gene lookup returns CDR1 DFQATT and CDR2 SNEGSKA (reference sequence). The CDR3 contains 13 residues. The V gene lost 0 bases and the J gene lost 5 bases, with 8 bases spanning the gap. Here the CDR3 reads CSARDGSHNEQFF. The DNA for the CDR3 is TGCAGTGCTAGAGATGGCAGCCACAATGAGCAGTTCTTC.

The CDR3 region is CASSQVALSYNEQFF. For the CDR3, the DNA is TGTGCCAGCAGTCAAGTGGCCCTCTCCTACAATGAGCAGTTCTTC. The chain uses TRBV27 and TRBJ2-1; no clear D gene. The V end lost 5 bases, the J end lost 0 bases, and 11 bases lay between the germline ends. Per germline, CDR1 MNHEY and CDR2 SMNVEV (reference sequence). The CDR3 consists of 15 residues.

This clonotype showed up many times. The rearrangement links TRBV12-3 or TRBV12-4 to TRBJ2-5; D is unclear. The CDR3 runs 12 residues. V gave up 5 bases and J gave up 4 bases, with 8 bases separating them. Here the CDR3 reads CASSRTGETQYF. In nucleotides, the CDR3 is TGTGCCAGCAGTCGGACGGGAGAGACCCAGTACTTC.

The chain couples TRBV30 to TRBJ1-5; no clear D. The length of the CDR3 is 17 residues. V was pared by 3 bases and J by 0 bases, with 18 bases between. CDR1 GTSNPN and CDR2 SVGIG come from the germline V gene (reference sequence). The chain's CDR3 is CAWSDPTQLFSNQPQHF. The CDR3 DNA sequence: TGTGCCTGGAGCGACCCCACCCAACTTTTTAGCAATCAGCCCCAGCATTTT.

The chain has TRBV5-6 and TRBJ2-1, with D perhaps TRBD2 (6 bases). Trimming pared 4 bases from V and 2 bases from J, leaving 16 bases between. The germline V gene has CDR1 SGHDT and CDR2 YYEEEE. The CDR3 spans 16 residues. The CDR3 loop is CASSPHGGGTYNEQFF. CDR3 DNA sequence: TGTGCCAGCAGCCCTCATGGGGGAGGCACCTACAATGAGCAGTTCTTC.